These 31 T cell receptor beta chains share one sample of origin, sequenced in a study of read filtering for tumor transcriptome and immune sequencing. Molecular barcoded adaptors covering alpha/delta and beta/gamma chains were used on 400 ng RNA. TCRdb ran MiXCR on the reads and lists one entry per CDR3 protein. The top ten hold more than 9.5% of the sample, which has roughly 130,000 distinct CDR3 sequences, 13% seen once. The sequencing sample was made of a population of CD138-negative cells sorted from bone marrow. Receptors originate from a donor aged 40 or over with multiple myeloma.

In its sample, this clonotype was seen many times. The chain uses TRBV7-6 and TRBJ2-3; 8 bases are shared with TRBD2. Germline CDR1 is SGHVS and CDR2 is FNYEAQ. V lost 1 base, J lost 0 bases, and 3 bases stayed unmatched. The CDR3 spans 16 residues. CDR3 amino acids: CASSLGQRGSTDTQYF. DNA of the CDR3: TGTGCCAGCAGCTTAGGGCAGCGGGGGAGCACAGATACGCAGTATTTT.

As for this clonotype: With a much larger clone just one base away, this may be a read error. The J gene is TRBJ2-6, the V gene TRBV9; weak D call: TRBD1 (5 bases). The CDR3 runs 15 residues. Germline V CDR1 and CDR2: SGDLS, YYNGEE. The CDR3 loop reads CASSGFNSGANVLIF. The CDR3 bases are TGTGCCAGCAGCGGGTTCAACTCTGGGGCCAACGTCCTGATTTTC.

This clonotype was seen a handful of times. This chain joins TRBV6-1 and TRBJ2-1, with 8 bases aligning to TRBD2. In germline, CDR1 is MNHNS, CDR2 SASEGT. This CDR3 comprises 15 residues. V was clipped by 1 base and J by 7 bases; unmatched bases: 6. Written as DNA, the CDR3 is TGTGCCAGCAGTGAAGACAGCGGGAGTTGGAATGAGCAGTTCTTC. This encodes CASSEDSGSWNEQFF.

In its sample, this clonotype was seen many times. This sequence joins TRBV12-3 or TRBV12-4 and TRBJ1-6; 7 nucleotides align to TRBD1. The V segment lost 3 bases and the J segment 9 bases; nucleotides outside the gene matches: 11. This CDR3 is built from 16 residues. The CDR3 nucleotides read TGTGCCAGCAGTTTTAGTGGGGCCTCAGGGGGTTCACCCCTCCACTTT. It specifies CASSFSGASGGSPLHF.

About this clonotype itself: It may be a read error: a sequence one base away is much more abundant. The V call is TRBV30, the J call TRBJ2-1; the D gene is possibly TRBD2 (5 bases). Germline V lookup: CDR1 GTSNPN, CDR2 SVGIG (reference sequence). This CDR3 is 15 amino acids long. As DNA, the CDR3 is TGTGCCTGGGGTGTAGGACTCGCCAACATCAATGAGCAGTTCTTC. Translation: CAWGVGLANINEQFF.

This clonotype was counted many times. The chain's CDR3 is CSVAQGARGTEAFF. CDR3 nucleotide sequence: TGCAGCGTCGCACAGGGGGCGCGGGGCACTGAAGCTTTCTTT. V is TRBV29-1 and J is TRBJ1-1; 9 nucleotides line up with TRBD1. The V and J ends lost 6 bases and 4 bases, in that order; junction bases with no gene match: 9. This CDR3 is built from 14 residues. Looked up from germline, CDR1 is SQVTM and CDR2 is ANQGSEA.

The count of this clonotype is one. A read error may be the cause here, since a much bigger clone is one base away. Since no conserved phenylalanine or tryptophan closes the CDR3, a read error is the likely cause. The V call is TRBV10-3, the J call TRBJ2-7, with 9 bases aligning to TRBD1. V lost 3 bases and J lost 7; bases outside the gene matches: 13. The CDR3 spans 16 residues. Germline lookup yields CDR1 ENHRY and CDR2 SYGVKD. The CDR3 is CAISEPTGTGSGEQYL. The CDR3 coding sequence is TGTGCCATCAGTGAACCTACCGGGACAGGGTCGGGGGAGCAGTACCTC.

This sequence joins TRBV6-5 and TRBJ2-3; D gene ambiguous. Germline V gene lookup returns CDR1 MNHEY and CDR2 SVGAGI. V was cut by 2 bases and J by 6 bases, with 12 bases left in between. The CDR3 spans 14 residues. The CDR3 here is CASSYPQATDTQYF. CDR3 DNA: TGTGCCAGCAGTTACCCGCAGGCCACGGATACGCAGTATTTT.

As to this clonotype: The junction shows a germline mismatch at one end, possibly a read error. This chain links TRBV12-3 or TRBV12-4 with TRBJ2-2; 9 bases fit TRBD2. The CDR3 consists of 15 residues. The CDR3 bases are TGTGCCAGCAGTTTCGGACTAGCGAACACCGGGGGGCTGTTTTTT. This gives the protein CASSFGLANTGGLFF.

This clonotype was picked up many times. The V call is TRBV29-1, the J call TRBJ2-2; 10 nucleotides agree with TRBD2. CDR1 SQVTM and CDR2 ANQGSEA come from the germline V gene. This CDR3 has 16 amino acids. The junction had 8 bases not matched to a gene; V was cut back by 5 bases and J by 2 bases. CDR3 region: CSVPSSGSVNTGELFF. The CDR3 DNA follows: TGCAGCGTTCCCTCTAGCGGGAGTGTAAACACCGGGGAGCTGTTTTTT.

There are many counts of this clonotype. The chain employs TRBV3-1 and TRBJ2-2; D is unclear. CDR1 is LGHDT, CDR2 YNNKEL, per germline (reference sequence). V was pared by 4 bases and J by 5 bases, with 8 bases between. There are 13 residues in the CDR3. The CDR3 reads CASSPLGTGELFF. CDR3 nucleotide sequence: TGTGCCAGCAGCCCCCTTGGGACCGGGGAGCTGTTTTTT.

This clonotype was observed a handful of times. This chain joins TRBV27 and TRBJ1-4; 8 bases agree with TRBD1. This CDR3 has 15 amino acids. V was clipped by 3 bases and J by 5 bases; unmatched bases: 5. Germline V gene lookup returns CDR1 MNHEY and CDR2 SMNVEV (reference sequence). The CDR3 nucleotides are TGTGCCAGCAGTTTTGGAGGGACAGGCAATGAAAAACTGTTTTTT. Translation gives CASSFGGTGNEKLFF.

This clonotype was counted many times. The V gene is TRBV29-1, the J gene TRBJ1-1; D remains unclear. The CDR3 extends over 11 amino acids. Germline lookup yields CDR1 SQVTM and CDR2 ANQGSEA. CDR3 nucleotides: TGCAGACCGGGTGGAAACACTGAAGCTTTCTTT. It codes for CRPGGNTEAFF.

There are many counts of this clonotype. In DNA, the CDR3 is TGCAGTGCTAGAGATGTCCGGGTGTCCCTTGAAAAACTGTTTTTT. This encodes CSARDVRVSLEKLFF. The chain employs TRBV20-1 and TRBJ1-4; the D is unclear. This CDR3 is 15 amino acids long. The germline V gene has CDR1 DFQATT and CDR2 SNEGSKA (reference sequence). V was clipped by 0 bases and J by 7 bases, with 15 bases between them.

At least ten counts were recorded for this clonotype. The CDR3 nucleotides read TGTGCCAGCACTTCTCCCGGGGCCGCCACAGATACGCAGTATTTT. Translating it yields CASTSPGAATDTQYF. The gene calls are TRBV6-6 and TRBJ2-3; D may be TRBD1 or TRBD2 (5 bases each). The CDR3 consists of 15 residues. The V gene's germline CDR1 is MNHNY and CDR2 SVGAGI (reference sequence). Trimming took off 7 bases at V and 2 bases at J, with 16 bases between the two ends.

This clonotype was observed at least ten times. Written as DNA, the CDR3 is TGTGCCAGCAGCTTAGATAGGGGGGCCCGCAATGAGCAGTTCTTC. It encodes CASSLDRGARNEQFF. The chain uses TRBV11-3 and TRBJ2-1, with D perhaps being TRBD1 or TRBD2 (6 bases each). CDR1 is SGHNT, CDR2 YENEEA, per germline. This CDR3 region has 15 residues. V shed 0 bases and J shed 6 bases, with 12 bases lying between them.

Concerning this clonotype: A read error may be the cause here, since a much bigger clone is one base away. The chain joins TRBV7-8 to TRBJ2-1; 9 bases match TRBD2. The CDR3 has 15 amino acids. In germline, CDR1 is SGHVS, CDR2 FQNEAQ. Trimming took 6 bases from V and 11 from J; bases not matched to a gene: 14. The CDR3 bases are TGTGCCAGCAGATCCCCTAGCGGGGCGATGAATAAGCAGTTCTTC. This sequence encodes CASRSPSGAMNKQFF.

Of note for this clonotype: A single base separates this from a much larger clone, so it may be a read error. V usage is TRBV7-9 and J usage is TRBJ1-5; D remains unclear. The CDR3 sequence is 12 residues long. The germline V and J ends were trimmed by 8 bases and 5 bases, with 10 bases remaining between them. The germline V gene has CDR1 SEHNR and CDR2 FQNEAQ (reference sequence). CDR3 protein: CASAHGDQPQHF. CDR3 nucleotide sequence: TGTGCCAGCGCCCACGGAGATCAGCCCCAGCATTTT.

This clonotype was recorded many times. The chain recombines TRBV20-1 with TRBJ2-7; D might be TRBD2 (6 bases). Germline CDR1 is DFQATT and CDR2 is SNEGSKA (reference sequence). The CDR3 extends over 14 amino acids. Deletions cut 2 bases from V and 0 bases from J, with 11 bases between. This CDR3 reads CSARFAGSSYEQYF. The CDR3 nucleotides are TGCAGTGCTAGATTCGCGGGGAGCTCCTACGAGCAGTACTTC.

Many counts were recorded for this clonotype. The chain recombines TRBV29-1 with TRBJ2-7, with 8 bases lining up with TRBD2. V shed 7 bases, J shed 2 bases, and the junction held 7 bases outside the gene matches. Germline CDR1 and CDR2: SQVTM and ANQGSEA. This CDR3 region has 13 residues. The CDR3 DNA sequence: TGCAGCGCTTCCGGGACTAGTGCCTACGAGCAGTACTTC. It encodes CSASGTSAYEQYF.

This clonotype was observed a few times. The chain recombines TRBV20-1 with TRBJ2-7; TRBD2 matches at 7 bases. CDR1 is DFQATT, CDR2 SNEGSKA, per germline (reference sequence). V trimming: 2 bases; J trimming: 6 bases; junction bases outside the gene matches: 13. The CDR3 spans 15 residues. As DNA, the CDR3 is TGCAGTGCTAGAATTATGGGGACTACAGAAAGCGAGCAGTACTTC. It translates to CSARIMGTTESEQYF.

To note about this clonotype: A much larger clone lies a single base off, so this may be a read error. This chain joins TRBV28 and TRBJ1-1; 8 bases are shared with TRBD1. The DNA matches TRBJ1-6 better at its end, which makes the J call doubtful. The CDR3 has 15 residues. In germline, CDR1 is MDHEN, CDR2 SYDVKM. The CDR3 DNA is TGTGCCAGCAGTTTGTCCGGGACAGGCAATCCACCCCTCCACTTT. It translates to CASSLSGTGNPPLHF.

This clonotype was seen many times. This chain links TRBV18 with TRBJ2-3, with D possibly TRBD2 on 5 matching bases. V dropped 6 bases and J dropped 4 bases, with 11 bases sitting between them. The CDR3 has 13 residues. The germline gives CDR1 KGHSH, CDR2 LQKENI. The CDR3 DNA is TGTGCCAGCTCTCGGACTTCCCCAGATACGCAGTATTTT. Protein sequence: CASSRTSPDTQYF.

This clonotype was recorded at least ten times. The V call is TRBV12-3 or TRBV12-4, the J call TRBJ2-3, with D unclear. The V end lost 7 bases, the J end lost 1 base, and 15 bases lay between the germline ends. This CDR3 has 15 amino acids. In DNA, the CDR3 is TGTGCCAGCACCCAAGGCTCCGGCGGCACAGATACGCAGTATTTT. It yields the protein CASTQGSGGTDTQYF.

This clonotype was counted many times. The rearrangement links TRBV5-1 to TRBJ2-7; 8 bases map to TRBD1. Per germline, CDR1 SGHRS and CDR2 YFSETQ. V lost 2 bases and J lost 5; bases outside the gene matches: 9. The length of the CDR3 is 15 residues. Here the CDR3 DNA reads TGCGCCAGCAGCTTAGGGACAGGAGCGGTCCACGAGCAGTACTTC. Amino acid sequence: CASSLGTGAVHEQYF.

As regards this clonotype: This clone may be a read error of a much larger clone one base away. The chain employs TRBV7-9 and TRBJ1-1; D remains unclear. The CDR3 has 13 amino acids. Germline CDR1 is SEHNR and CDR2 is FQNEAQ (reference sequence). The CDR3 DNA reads TGTGCCAGCAGCCTGTCCGCGAGGACTGACGCTTTCTTT. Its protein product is CASSLSARTDAFF.

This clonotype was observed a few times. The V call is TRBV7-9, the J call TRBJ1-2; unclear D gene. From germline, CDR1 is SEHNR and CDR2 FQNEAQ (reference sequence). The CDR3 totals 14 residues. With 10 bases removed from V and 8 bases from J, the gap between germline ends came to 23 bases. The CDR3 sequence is CAIQRALGGHGYTF. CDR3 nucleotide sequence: TGTGCCATTCAGAGGGCCCTGGGCGGTCACGGCTACACCTTC.

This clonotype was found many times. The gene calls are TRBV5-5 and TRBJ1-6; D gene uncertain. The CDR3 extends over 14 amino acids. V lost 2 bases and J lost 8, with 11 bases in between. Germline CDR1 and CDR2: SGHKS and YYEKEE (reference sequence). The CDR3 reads CASSFRGIDSPLHF. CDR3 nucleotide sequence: TGTGCCAGCAGCTTTCGGGGTATTGATTCACCCCTCCACTTT.

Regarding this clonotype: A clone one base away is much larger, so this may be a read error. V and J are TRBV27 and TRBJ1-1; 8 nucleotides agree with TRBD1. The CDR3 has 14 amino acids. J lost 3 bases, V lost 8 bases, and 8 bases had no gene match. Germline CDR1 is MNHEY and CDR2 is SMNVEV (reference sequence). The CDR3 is CASALRQGYTEAFF. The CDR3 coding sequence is TGTGCCAGCGCTCTCAGACAGGGGTACACTGAAGCTTTCTTT.

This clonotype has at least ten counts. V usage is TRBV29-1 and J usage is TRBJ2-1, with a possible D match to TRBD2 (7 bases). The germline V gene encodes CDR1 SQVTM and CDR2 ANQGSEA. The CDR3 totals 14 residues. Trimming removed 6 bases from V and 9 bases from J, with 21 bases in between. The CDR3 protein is CSVGRGRLGSEQFF. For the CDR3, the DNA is TGCAGCGTGGGGCGGGGGCGACTAGGTAGTGAGCAGTTCTTC.

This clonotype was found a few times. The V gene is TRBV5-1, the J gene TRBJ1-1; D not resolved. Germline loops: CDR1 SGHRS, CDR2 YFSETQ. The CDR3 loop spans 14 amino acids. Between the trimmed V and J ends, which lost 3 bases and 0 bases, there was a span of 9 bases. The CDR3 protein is CASSSPGVNTEAFF. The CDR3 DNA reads TGCGCCAGCAGCTCTCCTGGCGTGAACACTGAAGCTTTCTTT.